One sample yielded the 3 T cell receptor beta chains listed below, sequenced in a study of cytomegalovirus exposure and HLA in healthy donors. Primers included in the PCR were 60 Vbeta and 13 Jbeta primers. Here immunoSEQ multiplex PCR was the method, and the copy in TCRdb shows in-frame clones only, minus some. Counted here are under 200,000 clones, 80% to 90% occurring once; the ten biggest clones make up roughly 7.6%. The sequenced material came from PBMCs. The receptors derive from a woman aged 25 to 45 in good health and CMV-seropositive.

This chain links TRBV20-1 with TRBJ2-7, with 7 positions matching TRBD1. The V and J ends lost 4 bases and 4 bases, in that order; junction bases with no gene match: 1. The CDR3 has 11 amino acids. The germline V gene encodes CDR1 DFQATT and CDR2 SNEGSKA (reference sequence). The CDR3 here is CSATTGYEQYF. Here the CDR3 DNA reads TGCAGTGCTACGACAGGGTACGAGCAGTACTTC.

This chain connects TRBV9 to TRBJ1-3; 9 bases line up with TRBD1. There are 14 residues in the CDR3. The junction had 0 bases not matched to a gene; V was cut back by 3 bases and J by 2 bases. In germline, CDR1 is SGDLS, CDR2 YYNGEE. The CDR3 DNA follows: TGTGCCAGCAGCGACAGGGGGCCTGGAAACACCATATATTTT. This gives the protein CASSDRGPGNTIYF. Looking up the rest from reference TRBV9 and TRBJ1-3 gives the full variable domain: DSGVTQTPKHLITATGQRVTLRCSPRSGDLSVYWYQQSLDQGLQFLIQYYNGEERAKGNILERFSAQQFPDLHSELNLSSLELGDSALYFCASSDRGPGNTIYFGEGSWLTVV.

V gene TRBV19 combines with J gene TRBJ2-4; D gene unclear. Germline V gene sequence: CDR1 LNHDA, CDR2 SQIVND (reference sequence). This CDR3 is built from 14 residues. The ends were cut back, 7 bases at V and 0 bases at J, with 10 bases in the middle. CDR3: CASTPPVAKNIQYF. The CDR3 DNA is TGTGCCAGTACCCCGCCGGTAGCCAAAAACATTCAGTACTTC.